This TCR beta chain stems from a study of blood T cell repertoires in COVID-19 (dated by TCRdb to the early 2020s). Study-level background: Samples covering the acute and convalescent phases of COVID-19 were provided by collaborators in the United States, Italy and Spain. The prospective study material was composed of cDNA or gDNA derived from T cells, B-cell-depleted T cells, or PBMCs. Deeply sampled blood TCRbeta repertoires from subjects exposed to, actively infected with, or recovered from COVID-19 were included in the dataset. The repertoires were released in a freely available public database intended as a resource for research on the immune response to SARS-CoV-2. The samples were drawn from two sources: the first 160 participants of the ongoing ImmuneRACE study, and 1,254 subjects contributed by 6 global collaborators. Sample metadata almost always included a de-identified subject ID, COVID-19 status, age in years and sex. Where HLA class I and class II types were available, the types were taken from metadata supplied by the sample provider, not from assay-based typing. Beyond this particular receptor, the publication reports: Clinical and demographic metadata were provided uncurated, with the amount varying by source and participant.

This clone showed up just once. Its antigen remains undetermined. Per-base qualities were not stored, and no clone one base away is much larger. TCRbeta CDR3 regions were amplified from genomic DNA by means of the immunoSEQ Assay, a bias-controlled multiplex PCR. From the authors' description of their analysis: Nucleated cell counts per sample were estimated from amplification of reference gene primers within the assay. To quantify the absolute abundance of each unique TCRbeta CDR3 rearrangement, sequence reads were collapsed and filtered. For each sample, productive Simpson clonality was calculated as the square root of Simpson's diversity index across productive rearrangements. In its TCRdb copy, this immuneACCESS table keeps in-frame sequences only and misses some clones. Where compared with another copy, unresolved V genes explain less than half of these, and the others have no known cause. V, J and clone size reflect that table, while D and trimming were determined from the DNA. The table for this sample lists hundreds of thousands of clones; more than 70% of them were counted only once. The top ten clonotypes cover around 12% of the sample.

At one collaborating source in Seattle, patients were enrolled during active infection and were followed longitudinally through the course of disease. Each collaborating institution followed its own protocols to collect whole blood in K2EDTA tubes. Collaborator samples were shipped for TCRbeta analysis as frozen whole blood, isolated PBMCs, or DNA extracted from either sample type. Spanning cysteine to phenylalanine, the CDR3 consists of 13 amino acids. Of the read, only the CDR3 DNA is kept; its 39 bases are in frame from base 1. V lost 3 bases and J lost 3 bases; the stretch between them is 7 bases long. The germline V gene specifies KGHDR as CDR1 and SFDVKD as CDR2.

The source is a woman aged 45-65 years with COVID-19, enrolled during active disease. Recombination connected TRBV24-1 to TRBJ1-2; no D segment can be confidently identified. Material for sequencing was peripheral blood. DNA sequence: TGTGCCACCAGTGATGGGGAGGACTATGGCTACACCTTC. Translation gives CATSDGEDYGYTF.